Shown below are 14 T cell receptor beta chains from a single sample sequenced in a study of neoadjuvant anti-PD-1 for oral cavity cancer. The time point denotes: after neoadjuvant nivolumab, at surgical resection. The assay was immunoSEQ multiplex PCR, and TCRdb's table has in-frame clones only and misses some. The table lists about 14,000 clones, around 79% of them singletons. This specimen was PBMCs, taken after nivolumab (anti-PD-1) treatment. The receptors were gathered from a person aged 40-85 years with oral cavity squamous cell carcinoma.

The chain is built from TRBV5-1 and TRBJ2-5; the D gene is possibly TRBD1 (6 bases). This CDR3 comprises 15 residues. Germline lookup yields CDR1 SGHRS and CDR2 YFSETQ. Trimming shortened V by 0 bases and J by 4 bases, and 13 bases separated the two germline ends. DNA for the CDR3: TGCGCCAGCAGCTTGGGCAGAGGGGGTGTAGAGACCCAGTACTTC. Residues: CASSLGRGGVETQYF. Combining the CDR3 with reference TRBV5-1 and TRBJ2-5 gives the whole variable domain KAGVTQTPRYLIKTRGQQVTLSCSPISGHRSVSWYQQTPGQGLQFLFEYFSETQRNKGNFPGRFSGRQFSNSRSEMNVSTLELGDSALYLCASSLGRGGVETQYFGPGTRLLVL.

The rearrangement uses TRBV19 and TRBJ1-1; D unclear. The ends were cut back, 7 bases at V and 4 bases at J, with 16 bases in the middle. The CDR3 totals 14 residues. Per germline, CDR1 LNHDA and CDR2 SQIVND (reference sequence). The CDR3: CASILSGRATEAFF. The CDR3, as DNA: TGTGCCAGTATACTATCGGGAAGGGCCACTGAAGCTTTCTTT.

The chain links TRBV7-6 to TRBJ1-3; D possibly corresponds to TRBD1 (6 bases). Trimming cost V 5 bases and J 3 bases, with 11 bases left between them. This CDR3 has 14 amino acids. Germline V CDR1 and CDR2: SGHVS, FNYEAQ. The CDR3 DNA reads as TGTGCCAGCAGCGGGGGGGCGAATGGAAACACCATATATTTT. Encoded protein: CASSGGANGNTIYF.

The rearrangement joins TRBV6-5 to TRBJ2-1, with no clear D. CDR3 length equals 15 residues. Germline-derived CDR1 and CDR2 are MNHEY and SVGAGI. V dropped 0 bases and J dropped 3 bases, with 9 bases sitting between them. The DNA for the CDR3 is TGTGCCAGCAGTTACTCTGCAGGCTACTACAATGAGCAGTTCTTC. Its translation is CASSYSAGYYNEQFF.

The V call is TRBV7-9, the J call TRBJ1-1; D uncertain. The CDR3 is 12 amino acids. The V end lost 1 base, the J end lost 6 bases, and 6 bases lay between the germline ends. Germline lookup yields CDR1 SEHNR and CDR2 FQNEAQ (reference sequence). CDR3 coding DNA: TGTGCCAGCAGCTTAGGGTGGGCTGAAGCTTTCTTT. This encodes CASSLGWAEAFF.

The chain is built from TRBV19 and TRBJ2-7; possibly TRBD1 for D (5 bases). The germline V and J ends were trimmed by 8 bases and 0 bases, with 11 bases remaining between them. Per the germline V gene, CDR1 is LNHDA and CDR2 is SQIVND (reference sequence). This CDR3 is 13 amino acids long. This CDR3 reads CASCPDSSYEQYF. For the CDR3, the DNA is TGTGCCAGTTGTCCCGACAGCTCCTACGAGCAGTACTTC.

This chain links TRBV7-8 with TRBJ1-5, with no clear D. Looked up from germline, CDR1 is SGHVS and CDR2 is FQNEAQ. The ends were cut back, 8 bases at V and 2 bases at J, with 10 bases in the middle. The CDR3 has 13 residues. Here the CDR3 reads CASRGGGNQPQHF. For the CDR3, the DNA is TGTGCCAGCCGGGGAGGTGGCAATCAGCCCCAGCATTTT. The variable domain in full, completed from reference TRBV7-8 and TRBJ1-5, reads GAGVSQSPRYKVAKRGQDVALRCDPISGHVSLFWYQQALGQGPEFLTYFQNEAQLDKSGLPSDRFFAERPEGSVSTLKIQRTQQEDSAVYLCASRGGGNQPQHFGDGTRLSIL.

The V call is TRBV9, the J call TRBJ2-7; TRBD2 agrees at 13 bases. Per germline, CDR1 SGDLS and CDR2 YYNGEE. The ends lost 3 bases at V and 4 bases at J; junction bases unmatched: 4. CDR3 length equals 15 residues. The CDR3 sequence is CASSAGTSGAYEQYF. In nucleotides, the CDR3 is TGTGCCAGCAGCGCCGGGACTAGCGGGGCGTACGAGCAGTACTTC.

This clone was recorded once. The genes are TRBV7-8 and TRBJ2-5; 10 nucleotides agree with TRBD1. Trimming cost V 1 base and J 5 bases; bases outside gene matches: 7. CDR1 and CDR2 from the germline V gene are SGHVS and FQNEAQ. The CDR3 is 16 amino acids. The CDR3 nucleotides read TGTGCCAGCAGCTTAGTAGCGGACAGGGGGAGGGAGACCCAGTACTTC. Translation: CASSLVADRGRETQYF. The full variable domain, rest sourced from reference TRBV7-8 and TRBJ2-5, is GAGVSQSPRYKVAKRGQDVALRCDPISGHVSLFWYQQALGQGPEFLTYFQNEAQLDKSGLPSDRFFAERPEGSVSTLKIQRTQQEDSAVYLCASSLVADRGRETQYFGPGTRLLVL.

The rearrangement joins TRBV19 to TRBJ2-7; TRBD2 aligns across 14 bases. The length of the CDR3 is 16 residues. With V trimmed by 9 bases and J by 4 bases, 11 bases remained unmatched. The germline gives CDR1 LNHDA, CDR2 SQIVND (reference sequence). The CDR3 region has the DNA TGTGCCAGGGGGGGGAGGACTAGCGGGAGGCAATACGAGCAGTACTTC. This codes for CARGGRTSGRQYEQYF.

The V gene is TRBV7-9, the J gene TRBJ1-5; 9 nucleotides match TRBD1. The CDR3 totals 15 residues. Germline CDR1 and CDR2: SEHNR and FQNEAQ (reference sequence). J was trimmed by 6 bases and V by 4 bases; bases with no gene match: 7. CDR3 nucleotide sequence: TGTGCCAGCAGCTCCTCGGGACAGGGAGCTCAGCCCCAGCATTTT. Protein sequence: CASSSSGQGAQPQHF. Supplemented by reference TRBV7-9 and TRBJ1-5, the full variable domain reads DTGVSQNPRHKITKRGQNVTFRCDPISEHNRLYWYRQTLGQGPEFLTYFQNEAQLEKSRLLSDRFSAERPKGSFSTLEIQRTEQGDSAMYLCASSSSGQGAQPQHFGDGTRLSIL.

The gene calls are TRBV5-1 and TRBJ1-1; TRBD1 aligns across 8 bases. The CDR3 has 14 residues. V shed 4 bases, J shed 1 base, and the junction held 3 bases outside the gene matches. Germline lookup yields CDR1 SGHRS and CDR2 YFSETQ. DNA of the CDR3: TGCGCCAGCAGCCCCGGACAGGGGAACACTGAAGCTTTCTTT. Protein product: CASSPGQGNTEAFF.

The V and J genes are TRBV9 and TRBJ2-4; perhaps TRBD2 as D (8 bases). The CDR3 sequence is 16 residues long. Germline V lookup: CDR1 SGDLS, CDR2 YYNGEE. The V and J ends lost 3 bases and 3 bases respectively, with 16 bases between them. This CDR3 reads CASSGRGDRDKNIQYF. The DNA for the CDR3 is TGTGCCAGCAGCGGGCGGGGGGACAGAGACAAAAACATTCAGTACTTC.

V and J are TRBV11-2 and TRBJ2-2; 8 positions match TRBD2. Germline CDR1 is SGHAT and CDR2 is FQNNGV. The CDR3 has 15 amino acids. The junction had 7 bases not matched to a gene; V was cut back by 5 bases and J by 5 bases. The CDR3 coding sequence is TGTGCCAGCAGCCCCAGCGGGAGTGGAACCGGGGAGCTGTTTTTT. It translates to CASSPSGSGTGELFF.